This TCR beta chain derives from a study of blood T cell repertoires in COVID-19. Across the study: Samples taken during acute and convalescent COVID-19 were collected in the United States, Italy and Spain.

Participant reports of clinical history set cohort assignment. Recovered Cohort 3 donors showed two negative PCRs, clearance, or symptom resolution. CDR3 length: 14 residues. Germline V lookup: CDR1 ENHRY, CDR2 SYGVKD. V shed 2 bases and J 4 bases; nucleotides not matched to a gene: 3. Authors' analysis steps: Reference gene primer amplification in the assay estimated nucleated cell counts. Libraries were prepared by immunoSEQ multiplex PCR; TCRdb keeps only in-frame clonotypes and omits some of them. The DNA gave D and trimming, while V, J and clone size come from that table. This sample has roughly 190,000 clones, with approximately 90% found just once.

The sample taken for sequencing was PBMCs or T cells enriched from blood (not recorded which). This sequence was found in a woman aged 25 to 39 who had recovered from COVID-19. V is TRBV10-3 and J is TRBJ1-2; TRBD1 matches 8 bases. In DNA form, the CDR3 reads TGTGCCATCAGTGAGCAGGGGGCCCCCTATGGCTACACCTTC. Translation: CAISEQGAPYGYTF.